Given below is one T cell receptor (beta chain) in context. Its antigen is unidentified. The sample belongs to a study of cytomegalovirus exposure and HLA in healthy donors. V was shortened by 5 bases and J by 5 bases, with 11 bases between the two germline ends. CDR3 length: 13 residues. CDR1 MGHDK and CDR2 SYGVNS come from the germline V gene. Study-level points and caveats: Owing to their indistinguishability, certain V segments, notably TRBV6-2 and TRBV6-3, were excluded. TCR beta sequences reportedly predicted the HLA-A and HLA-B alleles of most subjects accurately.

Researchers ran the PCR with 60 Vbeta and 13 Jbeta primers. The assay was immunoSEQ multiplex PCR, and TCRdb's table has in-frame clones only and misses some. The sample has over 50,000 clones; approximately 87% are singletons. The sequence derives from a man aged 18 to 29 in good health and CMV-seronegative. This chain links TRBV25-1 with TRBJ2-3, with TRBD1 as a possible D gene (8 bases). The sequencing sample was made of PBMCs. CDR3 loop: CASSTGGGDTQYF. CDR3 in DNA: TGTGCCAGCAGTACAGGGGGGGGAGATACGCAGTATTTT.